These T cell receptor beta chains were read from a single sample in a study of CD8+CD57+ T cells in acquired aplastic anemia. TCRdb re-called the reads with MiXCR, one entry per CDR3 protein. The sample includes about 160,000 distinct CDR3 sequences, over 70% of them seen just once. The sequenced sample was sorted CD4+, CD8+, or CD8+CD57+ T cells (not recorded which) from PBMCs. All receptors derive from a human donor with aplastic anemia. The CDR3 runs from the conserved cysteine through the conserved F or W. D genes are given only for firm matches. Rows may omit the clone size; those that give it use once, few, many or a size class.

V gene	D gene	clone size	J gene	CDR3 protein	CDR3 DNA
TRBV5-1	-	-	TRBJ2-3	CASSLGEDTQYF	TGCGCCAGCAGCTTAGGGGAAGATACGCAGTATTTT
TRBV7-2	TRBD1	-	TRBJ1-1	CASSQRQGGTTEAFF	TGTGCCAGCAGCCAAAGACAGGGGGGGACCACTGAAGCTTTCTTT
TRBV9	-	few	TRBJ1-1	CASSVGPRNTEAFF	TGTGCCAGCAGCGTGGGACCGAGGAACACTGAAGCTTTCTTT
TRBV5-6	-	-	TRBJ2-1	CASSQEQFF	TGCGCCAGCAGCCAAGAACAGTTCTTC
TRBV29-1	TRBD1	-	TRBJ2-1	CSVGGQGTYNEQFF	TGCAGCGTTGGAGGACAGGGGACATACAATGAGCAGTTCTTC
TRBV29-1	-	-	TRBJ2-1	CSVGGKVGGADYNEQFF	TGCAGCGTTGGAGGCAAAGTGGGGGGGGCGGACTACAATGAGCAGTTCTTC
TRBV7-3	TRBD2	once	TRBJ2-2	CASSLQAGVNTGELFF	TGTGCCAGCAGCTTACAAGCGGGAGTGAACACCGGGGAGCTGTTTTTT
TRBV6-1	-	once	TRBJ2-1	CASSEYSGQYNEQFF	TGTGCCAGCAGTGAATATAGCGGCCAATACAATGAGCAGTTCTTC
TRBV10-3	TRBD2	-	TRBJ2-3	CALSKTSGSFGTDTQYF	TGTGCCTTATCCAAGACTAGCGGGAGTTTCGGCACAGATACGCAGTATTTT
TRBV20-1	-	-	TRBJ2-1	CSAAGQSSYNEQFF	TGCAGTGCGGCGGGACAGAGCTCCTACAATGAGCAGTTCTTC
TRBV9	-	-	TRBJ2-7	CASSAGTQSSYEQYF	TGTGCCAGCAGCGCCGGGACCCAGAGCTCCTACGAGCAGTACTTC
TRBV10-3	TRBD2	-	TRBJ2-5	CAISQRTSGGETQYF	TGTGCCATCTCCCAACGGACTAGCGGGGGGGAGACCCAGTACTTC
TRBV15	-	-	TRBJ2-2	CATSQGLSNTGELFF	TGTGCCACCAGCCAGGGACTCTCGAACACCGGGGAGCTGTTTTTT
TRBV6-1	-	-	TRBJ1-1	CASRGRRGSSTEAFF	TGTGCCAGCAGGGGGCGGCGGGGATCGAGCACTGAAGCTTTCTTT
TRBV12-3/TRBV12-4	TRBD1	-	TRBJ1-2	CASSLRQGRYGYTF	TGTGCCAGCAGTTTACGACAGGGAAGATATGGCTACACCTTC
TRBV6-4	TRBD1	-	TRBJ2-7	CASKTDRGRYEQYF	TGTGCCAGCAAAACTGACAGGGGGCGGTACGAGCAGTACTTC
TRBV24-1	-	once	TRBJ2-7	CATSDPIGGEQYF	TGTGCCACCAGTGACCCCATTGGGGGCGAGCAGTACTTC
TRBV6-1	-	-	TRBJ2-7	CASSEEGSGANEQYF	TGTGCCAGCAGTGAAGAGGGCTCTGGGGCCAACGAGCAGTACTTC